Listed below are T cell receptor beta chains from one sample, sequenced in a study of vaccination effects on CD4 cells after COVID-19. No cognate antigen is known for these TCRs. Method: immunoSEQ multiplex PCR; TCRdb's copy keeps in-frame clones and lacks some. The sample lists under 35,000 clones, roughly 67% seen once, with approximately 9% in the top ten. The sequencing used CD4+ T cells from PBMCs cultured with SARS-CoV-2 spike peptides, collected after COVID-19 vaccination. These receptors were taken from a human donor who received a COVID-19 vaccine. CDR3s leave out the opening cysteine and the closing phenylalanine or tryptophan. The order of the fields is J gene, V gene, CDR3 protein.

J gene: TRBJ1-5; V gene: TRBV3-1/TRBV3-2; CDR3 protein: ASSQGDQPQH
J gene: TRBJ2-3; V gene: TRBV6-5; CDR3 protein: AGGVGGAGTDTQY
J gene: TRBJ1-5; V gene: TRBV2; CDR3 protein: ASSTGSGNQPQH
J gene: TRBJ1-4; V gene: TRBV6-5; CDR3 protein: AANRANNEKLF
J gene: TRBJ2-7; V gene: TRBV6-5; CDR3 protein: ASSYSGGGFYEQY
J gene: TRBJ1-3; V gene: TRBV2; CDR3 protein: ASRRQGSGNTIY
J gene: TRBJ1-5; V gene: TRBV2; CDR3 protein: ASSEGRGTQPQH
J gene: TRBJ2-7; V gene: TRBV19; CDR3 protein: ASSISQGSYEQY
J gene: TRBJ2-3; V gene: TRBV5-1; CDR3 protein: ASRTGPTSDTQY
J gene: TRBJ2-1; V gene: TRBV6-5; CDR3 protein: ASRGTGDNEQF
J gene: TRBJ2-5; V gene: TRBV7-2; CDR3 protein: ASSLGLRETQY
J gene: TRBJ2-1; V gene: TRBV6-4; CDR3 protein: ASSDSGGTNEQF
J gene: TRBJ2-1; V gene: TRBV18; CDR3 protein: ASSPDRLSYNEQF
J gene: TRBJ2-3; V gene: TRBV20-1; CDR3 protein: SSWGADTQY
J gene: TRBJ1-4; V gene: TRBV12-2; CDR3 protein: ASRQTELNEKLF
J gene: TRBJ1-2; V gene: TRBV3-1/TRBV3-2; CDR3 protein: ASSPTDNYGYT
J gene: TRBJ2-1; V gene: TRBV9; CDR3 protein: ASSPPRALGNNEQF
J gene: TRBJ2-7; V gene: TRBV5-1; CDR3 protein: ASSNRGLTYEQY
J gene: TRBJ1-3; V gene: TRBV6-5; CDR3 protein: ASSRSGQGGNTIY
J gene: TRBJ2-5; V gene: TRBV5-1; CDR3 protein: ASSLLSGGAPETQY